What follows is one TCR beta chain and its context. Antigen unknown. These data come from a study of T cell responses to AZD1222 COVID-19 vaccine. Study outcomes and limitations: There were repertoire samples only from the period after the peak T cell response. The CD4 TCRs associated with vaccination extended across spike and predominated at 160-218 and 743-854.

Repertoires were generated with immunoSEQ multiplex PCR, while TCRdb's copy carries only in-frame clones and drops some. Among roughly 130,000 clones listed, 87% were seen once. This CDR3 region has 12 residues. Between the trimmed V and J ends, which lost 5 bases and 8 bases, there was a span of 10 bases. CDR1 and CDR2 from the germline V gene are SGHRS and YFSETQ. This chain connects TRBV5-1 to TRBJ1-4; D may be TRBD1 (5 bases). The receptor's source is an adult in good health. Material: peripheral blood, obtained on day 0 of AZD1222 vaccination. CDR3 sequence reads: CASSGSGEKLFF. The CDR3 DNA reads TGCGCCAGCAGTGGGTCAGGGGAAAAACTGTTTTTT.